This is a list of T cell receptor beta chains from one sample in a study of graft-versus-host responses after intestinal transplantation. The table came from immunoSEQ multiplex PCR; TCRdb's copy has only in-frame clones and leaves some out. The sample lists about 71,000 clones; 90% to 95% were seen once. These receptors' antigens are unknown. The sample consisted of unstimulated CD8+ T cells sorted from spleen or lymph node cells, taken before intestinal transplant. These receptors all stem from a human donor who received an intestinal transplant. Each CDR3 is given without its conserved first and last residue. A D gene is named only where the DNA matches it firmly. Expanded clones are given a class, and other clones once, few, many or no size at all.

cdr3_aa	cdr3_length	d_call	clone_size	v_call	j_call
AWSVLAGVRDEQF	13	TRBD2	.	TRBV30	TRBJ2-1
ASSEVVVPSGRAGNEQF	17	TRBD2	.	TRBV2	TRBJ2-1
ASSQVTSTYEQY	12	.	.	TRBV4-2	TRBJ2-7
ASRQLLNYEQY	11	.	once	TRBV28	TRBJ2-7
ASSIGPSSYNEQF	13	.	.	TRBV19	TRBJ2-1
ASTSVGDEQF	10	.	.	TRBV27	TRBJ2-1
ASSQAILWEQY	11	.	.	TRBV4-1	TRBJ2-7
ASSSTGAPNYGYT	13	TRBD1	.	TRBV5-1	TRBJ1-2
ASSDRDRGYYEQY	13	TRBD1	.	TRBV6-6	TRBJ2-7
ASSTPRVVGEKLF	13	.	.	TRBV28	TRBJ1-4
ASSRGNQPQH	10	.	.	TRBV14	TRBJ1-5
ASSLTSGSSETQY	13	TRBD2	.	TRBV27	TRBJ2-5
SVLGEGRPEQF	11	TRBD2	once	TRBV29-1	TRBJ2-1
ASSQELRLYNEQF	13	.	.	TRBV4-2	TRBJ2-1
ASSQYPAGGRFFEETQY	17	TRBD2	.	TRBV4-2	TRBJ2-5
ASSSTGSEQY	10	.	.	TRBV5-1	TRBJ2-7
ASSPSGGLIYTGELF	15	.	.	TRBV11-2	TRBJ2-2
ASSSRVQVVAEAF	13	.	once	TRBV19	TRBJ1-1
ASSPMTGGKDYGYT	14	TRBD1	.	TRBV18	TRBJ1-2
ASSPWTGGTYEQY	13	TRBD1	.	TRBV7-9	TRBJ2-7
ASMEAYYDTQY	11	.	.	TRBV2	TRBJ2-3
ATSSGSLNYEQY	12	.	.	TRBV15	TRBJ2-7
ASGGSSSYNEQF	12	.	.	TRBV7-9	TRBJ2-1